The entry below gives a single T cell receptor (beta chain) sequence along with its context. No antigen is known for it. Within one base of it there is no much larger clone, and no base qualities were kept. Taken from the germline V gene, the CDR1 and CDR2 loops are SGHTA and FQGNSA. The junction shows trimming of 7 bases on V and 4 bases on J, plus 19 bases between the germline ends. The CDR3, cysteine through phenylalanine, is 15 amino acids long. The entry retains the CDR3 DNA only, 45 bases that are in frame from base 1. TCRbeta CDR3 regions were amplified from genomic DNA using the immunoSEQ Assay, a bias-controlled multiplex PCR. As for the original processing: Nucleated cell counts per sample were estimated from amplification of reference gene primers within the assay. To quantify the absolute abundance of each unique TCRbeta CDR3 rearrangement, sequence reads were collapsed and filtered. For each sample, productive Simpson clonality was calculated as the square root of Simpson's diversity index over productive rearrangements. The table was pulled from immuneACCESS by TCRdb, which kept in-frame rearrangements only. Such tables lose some clones; where checked, under half of the loss comes from unresolved V genes, and the rest has no known cause. V and J calls and clone size are copied from that table; D and trimming were computed from the DNA. This sample gives fewer than 200,000 clones in total; around three quarters of them show up just once. Clones ranked in the top ten supply roughly 8.4% of the sample.

The data belong to a study of blood T cell repertoires in COVID-19 (dated by TCRdb to 2020 to 2022). Describing the broader study: Samples from collaborators originated in the United States, Italy and Spain and spanned both the acute and convalescent phases of COVID-19. The material from the prospective study consisted of cDNA or gDNA derived from T cells, B-cell-depleted T cells, or PBMCs. The dataset comprised deeply sampled blood TCRbeta repertoires from subjects exposed to, actively infected with, or recovered from COVID-19. The repertoires were made available in a free public database intended to serve as a resource for research on the immune response to SARS-CoV-2. The samples were drawn from the first 160 participants of the ongoing ImmuneRACE study and from about 1,200 subjects provided by 6 global collaborators. Nearly every sample came with metadata listing a de-identified subject ID, COVID-19 status, age in years and sex. Where available, HLA class I and class II types were taken from metadata supplied by the sample provider and were not determined by assay-based typing. The investigation overall reported the following: Clinical and demographic metadata were provided uncurated, with the amount varying by source and participant.

Whole blood was collected in K2EDTA tubes by collaborating institutions according to the institutions' own protocols. For TCRbeta analysis, collaborators shipped samples as frozen whole blood, isolated PBMCs, or DNA extracted from either of those sample types. The rearranged chain carries TRBV7-2 and TRBJ1-2; tentative D gene TRBD1, with 5 bases matching. This sequence originates from a man aged 60-69 years with acute or convalescent COVID-19. Sequencing input: peripheral blood. The DNA sequence reads TGTGCCAGCACCCAAAGGGGTTCGGGTTCCTATGGCTACACCTTC. Its protein is CASTQRGSGSYGYTF.